The T cell receptor beta chain under discussion was sequenced for a study of T cells in localized non-small cell lung cancer (dated by TCRdb to 2018 to 2020). With respect to the entire study: Comparing tumors with uninvolved tumor-adjacent lungs, the study looked at the T cell repertoires of about 240 patients with early-stage NSCLC. All 230 or so NSCLC patients in the cohort were treatment-naive and had localized lung tumors that were resected. Of the NSCLC patients, around 140 were male and approximately 110 were female, and the mean age was approximately 64 years. Study-wide findings and limitations: Since the design was exploratory, TCR variables were selected using unadjusted p-values with no false-discovery rate correction. Of the top 100 tumor clones, a median of 57 were detected in paired uninvolved adjacent lung; around 27 were also among that lung's top 100. Higher blood T cell density associated with longer overall survival, while higher adjacent-lung clonality associated with shorter survival. Because multi-region sequencing of the tumors was not done, intratumor heterogeneity could not be ruled out. The highest T cell clonality was observed in uninvolved tumor-adjacent lung, where clonality exceeded that of tumor, suggesting that antigenic responses were more focused in uninvolved tumor-adjacent lung.

The immunoSEQ Assay was used to sequence TCR beta CDR3 regions from DNA. Under the source paper's analysis protocol: T cell density was computed as TCR beta template counts normalized to usable DNA estimated by amplifying housekeeping genes. Richness was estimated with the preseqR package, extrapolating to 400,000 templates for PBMC samples and 120,000 templates for tissue samples. Clonality was defined by subtracting Pielou's evenness from one. To identify tissue-enriched TCRs, differential abundance testing was run on productive amino-acid clonotypes with a minimum total count of 5 and an alpha of 0.1. The Jaccard Index and the Morisita Overlap Index were used to measure how much the repertoires overlapped between compartments. GLIPH grouped TCR beta CDR3s together with public tetramer-defined viral CDR3s, and a viral motif had to include at least three viral sequences and also show V-gene enrichment. TCRdb carries this immuneACCESS record with in-frame sequences only. Its versions omit some clonotypes, under half of them owing to an unresolved V gene in the studies checked, with the rest unexplained. V and J calls plus clone size are reproduced from that table; the DNA served to infer D and trimming. Recorded for this sample are just over 15,000 clones; 80% to 90% of them occurred a single time. The biggest ten clones account for approximately 25% of the sample.

At diagnosis, tumor, uninvolved tumor-adjacent lung and peripheral blood were collected and then preserved as a mix of FFPE and fresh-frozen material. For TCR repertoire profiling, blood samples were analyzed as peripheral blood mononuclear cells. V and J are trimmed by 6 bases and 7 bases, and the gene matches miss 9 bases of the junction. As encoded in the germline V gene, CDR1 is MNHNS while CDR2 is SASEGT. The CDR3 numbers 15 residues from cysteine through phenylalanine. The retained sequence is limited to the CDR3, 45 bases, with the frame set at the first base. A remark on this clone: This receptor's antigen is unknown. There are no base qualities to consult, and no much larger clone falls within one base.

The sequencing used peripheral blood mononuclear cells, collected before any cancer treatment. The source is a male donor at least 60 years old with stage II lung adenocarcinoma. The rearranged segments are TRBV6-1 and TRBJ2-2, with 9 middle bases fitting TRBD2. The CDR3 has the sequence CASSHLAGEGGELFF. The DNA sequence is TGTGCCAGCAGCCATTTAGCGGGAGAAGGCGGGGAGCTGTTTTTT.